The 29 T cell receptor beta chains below were found in one sample sequenced in a study of T-cell reconstitution after alpha-beta-depleted transplantation in children. As it was prepared, the TCRbeta library received unique molecular identifiers. TCRdb ran MiXCR on the PCR reads and lists one entry per CDR3 protein. Of fewer than 400,000 distinct CDR3 sequences listed, 20% were seen once; the top ten hold 3.8%. This specimen was PBMCs from the stem cell graft donor, taken from the stem cell graft. Receptors were obtained from a human donor who donated a stem cell graft to a child with acute myeloid leukemia.

The chain joins TRBV5-1 to TRBJ2-7; 8 bases line up with TRBD1. The junction had 9 bases not matched to a gene; V was cut back by 4 bases and J by 0 bases. The V gene's germline CDR1 is SGHRS and CDR2 YFSETQ. This CDR3 comprises 16 residues. The CDR3 loop is CASSQPRTGSSYEQYF. CDR3 in DNA: TGCGCCAGCAGCCAGCCAAGGACAGGGAGCTCCTACGAGCAGTACTTC.

This clonotype was seen a few times. This rearrangement joins TRBV7-9 to TRBJ2-1; the D gene is possibly TRBD1 (5 bases). V was shortened by 2 bases and J by 8 bases, with 16 bases between the two germline ends. The CDR3 loop spans 15 amino acids. Germline CDR1 and CDR2: SEHNR and FQNEAQ (reference sequence). DNA for the CDR3: TGTGCCAGCAGCTTACGGACAACAAGTGACGATGAGCAGTTCTTC. This codes for CASSLRTTSDDEQFF. The full variable domain, with the rest looked up from reference TRBV7-9 and TRBJ2-1, is DTGVSQNPRHKITKRGQNVTFRCDPISEHNRLYWYRQTLGQGPEFLTYFQNEAQLEKSRLLSDRFSAERPKGSFSTLEIQRTEQGDSAMYLCASSLRTTSDDEQFFGPGTRLTVL.

This clonotype was seen only a few times. This rearrangement joins TRBV20-1 to TRBJ2-3, with TRBD2 matching over 10 bases. Germline values: CDR1 DFQATT, CDR2 SNEGSKA (reference sequence). V was clipped by 3 bases and J by 3 bases; unmatched bases: 6. The CDR3 has 15 amino acids. The CDR3 bases are TGCAGTGCTAGCCCGGCTAGCGGGAGTACAGATACGCAGTATTTT. Translation gives CSASPASGSTDTQYF.

The chain links TRBV5-1 to TRBJ2-1; D ambiguous. The V gene's germline CDR1 is SGHRS and CDR2 YFSETQ. The CDR3 is made up of 15 amino acids. V was clipped by 0 bases and J by 4 bases, with 11 bases between them. The CDR3 DNA reads TGCGCCAGCAGCTTGGTACCCGACACTTACAATGAGCAGTTCTTC. Its protein product is CASSLVPDTYNEQFF.

This clonotype turned up a few times. V gene TRBV6-1 combines with J gene TRBJ2-1; D is perhaps TRBD2 (5 bases). The length of the CDR3 is 13 residues. Trimming removed 6 bases at V and 5 bases at J, with 11 bases between. Germline-derived CDR1 and CDR2 are MNHNS and SASEGT. The CDR3 bases are TGTGCCAGCAGGCCAACTAGGAACAATGAGCAGTTCTTC. Its protein is CASRPTRNNEQFF.

This rearrangement joins TRBV7-2 to TRBJ2-2; possible D gene TRBD1, 6 bases. V lost 5 bases to trimming and J lost 7 bases, with 17 bases between them. The CDR3 consists of 15 residues. Per germline, CDR1 SGHTA and CDR2 FQGNSA. CDR3 bases: TGTGCCAGCAGCCCCGATTGGGGGCGGAGCGGGGAGCTGTTTTTT. It translates to CASSPDWGRSGELFF.

The chain employs TRBV2 and TRBJ2-1; D uncertain. CDR3 length: 15 amino acids. V lost 2 bases to trimming and J lost 8 bases, with 16 bases between them. Germline V CDR1 and CDR2: SNHLY, FYNNEI. This chain's CDR3 is CASSENAPTRDEQFF. The CDR3 region has the DNA TGTGCCAGCAGTGAAAATGCCCCTACAAGGGATGAGCAGTTCTTC.

This sequence joins TRBV28 and TRBJ2-7; either TRBD1 or TRBD2 may fit D (5 bases each). The CDR3 runs 20 residues. Germline V CDR1 and CDR2: MDHEN, SYDVKM. Trimming cost V 4 bases and J 1 base, with 29 bases left between them. This CDR3 reads CASSSPKPGRKAIGSYEQYF. The DNA of the CDR3 is TGTGCCAGCAGTTCTCCAAAACCGGGACGAAAAGCAATCGGGTCCTACGAGCAGTACTTC.

The DNA of the CDR3 is TGTGCCAGCAGTACCGGGACCTCGCAGTACTTC. Encoded protein: CASSTGTSQYF. J is TRBJ2-7 and V is TRBV6-6, with D perhaps assigned TRBD1 or TRBD2 (5 bases each). Germline assignment: CDR1 MNHNY and CDR2 SVGAGI (reference sequence). This CDR3 has 11 amino acids. The ends were cut back, 5 bases at V and 9 bases at J, with 11 bases in the middle.

This clonotype came up many times. This rearrangement joins TRBV5-1 to TRBJ2-1; 7 bases match TRBD1. CDR3 size: 15 residues. CDR1 SGHRS and CDR2 YFSETQ come from the germline V gene. V trimming: 1 base; J trimming: 3 bases; junction bases outside the gene matches: 4. The CDR3 nucleotides are TGCGCCAGCAGCTTGACGGGACAGCTCTACAATGAGCAGTTCTTC. Its translation: CASSLTGQLYNEQFF.

The chain combines TRBV4-1 with TRBJ2-1, with 9 bases identical to TRBD2. Germline V lookup: CDR1 MGHRA, CDR2 YSYEKL. The CDR3 has 15 residues. V was pared by 2 bases and J by 9 bases, with 8 bases of the junction left unmatched. CDR3 in amino acids: CASSQMVAGAGEQFF. Written as DNA, the CDR3 is TGCGCCAGCAGCCAAATGGTAGCGGGAGCGGGTGAGCAGTTCTTC.

The chain has TRBV20-1 and TRBJ1-1; D remains unclear. Trimming removed 0 bases from V and 2 bases from J, with 16 bases in between. This CDR3 is 16 amino acids long. The germline V gene encodes CDR1 DFQATT and CDR2 SNEGSKA (reference sequence). The CDR3 sequence: CSARDRGESSNTEAFF. CDR3 nucleotides: TGCAGTGCTAGAGACCGCGGGGAGTCCTCCAACACTGAAGCTTTCTTT.

There are a few counts of this clonotype. The chain recombines TRBV7-9 with TRBJ2-1; D perhaps matches TRBD1 (6 bases). V gave up 8 bases and J gave up 0 bases, with 17 bases separating them. Germline lookup yields CDR1 SEHNR and CDR2 FQNEAQ (reference sequence). The CDR3 has 16 amino acids. CDR3: CASWTADGHSYNEQFF. DNA for the CDR3: TGTGCCAGCTGGACAGCGGACGGTCACTCCTACAATGAGCAGTTCTTC. Supplemented by reference TRBV7-9 and TRBJ2-1, the full variable domain reads DTGVSQNPRHKITKRGQNVTFRCDPISEHNRLYWYRQTLGQGPEFLTYFQNEAQLEKSRLLSDRFSAERPKGSFSTLEIQRTEQGDSAMYLCASWTADGHSYNEQFFGPGTRLTVL.

This clonotype was counted only a few times. The V call is TRBV20-1, the J call TRBJ2-7, with 8 bases matching TRBD2. CDR3 size: 16 residues. After removal of 1 base from V and 3 bases from J, the junction contained 11 bases not matched to a gene. CDR1 DFQATT and CDR2 SNEGSKA come from the germline V gene (reference sequence). The CDR3 reads CSARVWREDIDYEQYF. CDR3 DNA sequence: TGCAGTGCTAGAGTGTGGCGGGAGGACATTGACTACGAGCAGTACTTC.

This clonotype has only one observation. The genes are TRBV6-1 and TRBJ2-2; 7 nucleotides agree with TRBD2. V dropped 7 bases and J dropped 5; count of bases not matched to a gene: 10. Germline V gives CDR1 MNHNS, CDR2 SASEGT. The CDR3 runs to 15 residues. The CDR3, as DNA: TGTGCCAGCACCTCCCTGACGGGGGGAACCGGGGAGCTGTTTTTT. Encoded protein: CASTSLTGGTGELFF.

This chain uses TRBV24-1 with TRBJ2-5, with 11 bases identical to TRBD1. This CDR3 is built from 19 residues. V lost 3 bases to trimming and J lost 4 bases; unmatched junction nucleotides: 15. Per the germline V gene, CDR1 is KGHDR and CDR2 is SFDVKD. CDR3: CATSDAPRDRGGRAETQYF. CDR3 coding DNA: TGTGCCACCAGTGATGCTCCCCGGGACAGGGGGGGTCGGGCAGAGACCCAGTACTTC.

This clonotype has just a few counts. The V gene is TRBV6-1, the J gene TRBJ2-1; 9 bases fit TRBD1. This CDR3 contains 15 residues. J gave up 5 bases and V 6 bases, and 8 bases lay outside the gene matches. CDR1 is MNHNS and CDR2 is SASEGT in the germline V gene. The CDR3 nucleotides are TGTGCCAGCAGCCTCCGGGACAGGGTCAACAATGAGCAGTTCTTC. Protein: CASSLRDRVNNEQFF.

V usage is TRBV12-3 or TRBV12-4 and J usage is TRBJ1-6; 9 bases line up with TRBD1. The trim removed 7 bases at V and 9 bases at J, leaving 10 bases unmatched. This CDR3 region has 15 residues. CDR3 in amino acids: CASTKGDRAASPLHF. The CDR3 DNA is TGTGCCAGCACCAAGGGGGACAGGGCAGCTTCACCCCTCCACTTT.

This clonotype showed up many times. The V call is TRBV20-1, the J call TRBJ2-3, with 9 bases lining up with TRBD2. Per the germline V gene, CDR1 is DFQATT and CDR2 is SNEGSKA (reference sequence). V dropped 6 bases and J dropped 5; count of bases not matched to a gene: 6. CDR3 length: 13 residues. The CDR3 DNA reads as TGCAGTGCAGGTCTAGCGGGACTAGATACGCAGTATTTT. It yields the protein CSAGLAGLDTQYF.

This clonotype has a handful of counts. This chain links TRBV7-7 with TRBJ1-6; D unresolved. Trimming took 4 bases from V and 4 from J, leaving 17 bases between them. This CDR3 is 17 amino acids long. In germline, CDR1 is SSHAT, CDR2 FNYEAQ (reference sequence). The CDR3 is CASSSTPAAAYNSPLHF. The CDR3, as DNA: TGTGCCAGCAGCTCAACCCCGGCGGCGGCTTATAATTCACCCCTCCACTTT.

This clonotype was seen many times. The chain links TRBV6-2 or TRBV6-3 to TRBJ2-1; possible D gene TRBD2, 5 bases. Trimming stripped 2 bases from V and 12 bases from J, with 14 bases between. The V gene's germline CDR1 is MNHEY and CDR2 SVGEGT. The CDR3 spans 13 residues. Here the CDR3 DNA reads TGTGCCAGCAGTTACGAACACCTAGCCAGGCAGTTCTTC. Residues: CASSYEHLARQFF.

This clonotype was seen a handful of times. This rearrangement joins TRBV7-2 to TRBJ2-3, with D possibly matching TRBD2 (6 bases). V was cut by 3 bases and J by 3 bases, with 22 bases left in between. The CDR3 is 18 amino acids. Germline V gene data show CDR1 as SGHTA and CDR2 as FQGNSA. CDR3 bases: TGTGCCAGCAGCTTGCGGTCGGGCGCGGGAAAGAGGACAGATACGCAGTATTTT. It encodes CASSLRSGAGKRTDTQYF.

The chain employs TRBV20-1 and TRBJ1-1, with 9 bases lining up with TRBD1. The CDR3 loop spans 14 amino acids. Germline V gene data show CDR1 as DFQATT and CDR2 as SNEGSKA (reference sequence). The CDR3 here is CAVGTGRWNTEAFF. As DNA, the CDR3 is TGCGCAGTGGGGACAGGGAGATGGAACACTGAAGCTTTCTTT.

This clonotype was seen repeatedly, ten times or more. The chain employs TRBV27 and TRBJ2-2; 9 positions agree with TRBD2. The V gene's germline CDR1 is MNHEY and CDR2 SMNVEV (reference sequence). The CDR3 length is 22 residues. J lost 2 bases, V lost 3 bases, and 22 bases had no gene match. Written as DNA, the CDR3 is TGTGCCAGCAGTTTCCCATGGGGCGGGAGGGCCTTGGGTTCGCGAAACACCGGGGAGCTGTTTTTT. This translates into CASSFPWGGRALGSRNTGELFF.

The chain carries TRBV12-3 or TRBV12-4 and TRBJ2-7; 14 bases match TRBD2. The CDR3 sequence is 16 residues long. Germline trimming cut 4 bases from V and 7 bases from J; bases unmatched to any gene: 9. CDR3 nucleotides: TGTGCCAGCAGTTCGCCCGGGACTAGCGGGAGTTGGGAGCAGTACTTC. Translated, it gives CASSSPGTSGSWEQYF.

The chain has TRBV12-3 or TRBV12-4 and TRBJ2-5; D is unresolved. Trimming shortened V by 7 bases and J by 5 bases, and 17 bases separated the two germline ends. This CDR3 comprises 14 residues. The CDR3 sequence is CASTFPAGRETQYF. In nucleotides, the CDR3 is TGTGCCAGCACTTTCCCCGCAGGACGCGAGACCCAGTACTTC.

The chain uses TRBV5-1 and TRBJ2-3; D may match TRBD1 or TRBD2 (7 bases each). Trimming pared 0 bases from V and 6 bases from J, leaving 11 bases between. This CDR3 is built from 14 residues. Germline CDR1 reads SGHRS; CDR2 reads YFSETQ. This chain's CDR3 is CASSLGQGGDTQYF. The CDR3 nucleotides are TGCGCCAGCAGCTTGGGACAGGGAGGGGATACGCAGTATTTT.

V gene TRBV20-1 combines with J gene TRBJ2-1; a possible D gene is TRBD1 (6 bases). Germline CDR1 DFQATT, CDR2 SNEGSKA (reference sequence). V was shortened by 3 bases and J by 4 bases, with 7 bases between the two germline ends. This CDR3 is built from 12 residues. The CDR3 reads CSARGAYNEQFF. The DNA of the CDR3 is TGCAGTGCTAGGGGGGCATACAATGAGCAGTTCTTC.

A few counts support this clonotype. This chain joins TRBV15 and TRBJ2-5; possible D gene TRBD1, 7 bases. CDR1 is LNHNV, CDR2 YYDKDF, per germline (reference sequence). The germline V and J ends were trimmed by 3 bases and 4 bases, with 12 bases remaining between them. There are 14 residues in the CDR3. As DNA, the CDR3 is TGTGCCACCAGCAGTCAGGGGGGTCGAGAGACCCAGTACTTC. It is translated as CATSSQGGRETQYF.